This TCR beta chain was recovered during a study of control samples from healthy donors and cancer patients. Sequencing used immunoSEQ multiplex PCR; TCRdb keeps in-frame clones, though not all of them. The data contain about 79,000 clones, roughly 93% of them singletons. The CDR3 runs to 17 residues. V was shortened by 4 bases and J by 7 bases, with 23 bases between the two germline ends. In germline, CDR1 is LNHDA, CDR2 SQIVND (reference sequence). Material for sequencing was PBMCs. The sequence was obtained from a woman between 40 and 50 years old with lung cancer. The chain links TRBV19 to TRBJ2-1; D is ambiguous. The CDR3 sequence: CASSTGWAGLPRNEQFF. The CDR3 nucleotides are TGTGCCAGTAGTACCGGATGGGCAGGCCTTCCTAGGAATGAGCAGTTCTTC.